The rows below give T cell receptor beta chains drawn from one sample of a study of T-cell memory formation after mild COVID-19. One entry per CDR3 protein results from TCRdb running MiXCR on the 5' RACE reads. The sample has about 310,000 distinct CDR3 sequences; 15% to 20% are singletons. Sequencing used PBMCs or a T cell subset sorted from them (not recorded which). All receptors derive from a man aged 18 to 30 who had mild COVID-19 (a few samples of this study predate the infection). Cell type and time point are not known. The CDR3 runs from the conserved cysteine through the conserved F or W. The D gene is left open where the match is weak. Clone size appears in some rows only: once, few, many, or a class for an expanded clone.

clone_size j_call v_call d_call cdr3_nt cdr3_aa
few TRBJ1-2 TRBV7-2 NA TGTGCCAGCAGCCCCCCTGCAGATAACTATGGCTACACCTTC CASSPPADNYGYTF
many TRBJ2-7 TRBV12-3/TRBV12-4 NA TGTGCCAGCAGTCGACAGGGAGGTTTCTACGAGCAGTACTTC CASSRQGGFYEQYF
few TRBJ2-3 TRBV6-5 NA TGTGCCAGCAGTTACTCGGAGACACTTAGCACAGATACGCAGTATTTT CASSYSETLSTDTQYF
NA TRBJ2-5 TRBV6-6 NA TGTGCCAGCAGTTACTCGAACAGTCCCTTTAGCCAAGAGACCCAGTACTTC CASSYSNSPFSQETQYF
NA TRBJ1-2 TRBV2 NA TGTGCCAGCAACCCCGGAGGGAACTATGGCTACACCTTC CASNPGGNYGYTF
few TRBJ2-2 TRBV5-1 TRBD1 TGCGCCAGCAGCAAGGGGGCGCACACCGGGGAGCTGTTTTTT CASSKGAHTGELFF
few TRBJ2-5 TRBV15 NA TGTGCCACCAGCCCCAAGAAGGAGACCCAGTACTTC CATSPKKETQYF
NA TRBJ2-1 TRBV12-3/TRBV12-4 TRBD2 TGTGCCAGCTCCTTCCCTCGGGGTAGCGGGGGCGATGAGCAGTTCTTC CASSFPRGSGGDEQFF
many TRBJ2-7 TRBV2 TRBD1 TGTGCCAGTTCCGGGACAGGGGGCGGGGAGCAGTACTTC CASSGTGGGEQYF
NA TRBJ2-2 TRBV6-2/TRBV6-3 NA TGTGCCAGCAGTTCGACTCGGGCCCCGGCCACCGGGGAGCTGTTTTTT CASSSTRAPATGELFF
few TRBJ2-2 TRBV9 NA TGTGCCAGCAGCGTAGACCACGGGGAGCTGTTTTTT CASSVDHGELFF
NA TRBJ2-2 TRBV12-3/TRBV12-4 TRBD2 TGTGCCAGCAGGCTACTAGCGGGGGGGCTTACCGGGGAGCTGTTTTTT CASRLLAGGLTGELFF
few TRBJ1-1 TRBV12-3/TRBV12-4 NA TGTGCCAGCAGGATGACAGGCACTGAAGCTTTCTTT CASRMTGTEAFF
few TRBJ1-2 TRBV7-6 NA TGTGCCAGCAGCAGAGACAAAGACTATGGCTACACCTTC CASSRDKDYGYTF
NA TRBJ1-4 TRBV25-1 TRBD1 TGTGCCAGCAGTGAAGGGGGCAGGGGGGGGACTAATGAAAAACTGTTTTTT CASSEGGRGGTNEKLFF
few TRBJ2-3 TRBV7-2 NA TGTGCCAGCAGCTTAGGTCCCAGTTCGGATACGCAGTATTTT CASSLGPSSDTQYF
few TRBJ1-1 TRBV7-2 TRBD1 TGTGCCAGCAGCTCGACAGGGGCATTCTTT CASSSTGAFF
NA TRBJ2-3 TRBV7-2 TRBD1 TGTGCCAGCAGCCAACAGGGGGTGAGCACAGATACGCAGTATTTT CASSQQGVSTDTQYF
few TRBJ2-1 TRBV4-2 NA TGTGCCAGCAGCCCGCCGGGGTTAAGCTCCTACAATGAGCAGTTCTTC CASSPPGLSSYNEQFF
few TRBJ2-2 TRBV5-1 TRBD1 TGCGCCAGCAGACCCACGACAGGGGGCGAGGAGCTGTTTTTT CASRPTTGGEELFF
few TRBJ2-5 TRBV24-1 NA TGTGCCACCAGTGAGAGGGAACAAGAGACCCAGTACTTC CATSEREQETQYF